Listed below are T cell receptor beta chains from one sample, sequenced in a study of control samples from healthy donors and cancer patients. Sequencing used immunoSEQ multiplex PCR; TCRdb keeps in-frame clones, though not all of them. The sample shows some 140,000 clones, 70% to 90% of them seen only once. Sequenced input: blood. The receptors derive from a woman under 40 in good health. Both conserved end residues are part of each CDR3. A D gene is named only where the DNA matches it firmly. Clone sizes are given selectively: once, few, many, or a class where the clone is expanded.

CDR3 protein,CDR3 DNA,V gene,J gene,D gene,clone size
CASSVEIGQYLGGAFF,TGTGCCAGCAGTGTAGAGATTGGACAGTACCTAGGGGGAGCTTTCTTT,TRBV2,TRBJ1-1,.,.
CASSNGMNTEAFF,TGTGCCAGCAGCAACGGAATGAACACTGAAGCTTTCTTT,TRBV7-9,TRBJ1-1,.,once
CAWSRQSNTEAFF,TGTGCCTGGAGTCGGCAGAGTAACACTGAAGCTTTCTTT,TRBV30,TRBJ1-1,.,.
CASSPPGWAKNIQYF,TGTGCCAGCTCACCACCAGGGTGGGCCAAAAACATTCAGTACTTC,TRBV18,TRBJ2-4,.,.
CASSTGTGLTEAFF,TGTGCCAGTAGCACCGGGACAGGGTTAACTGAAGCTTTCTTT,TRBV19,TRBJ1-1,TRBD1,.
CASSARDRGGYTF,TGTGCCAGCAGCGCCCGGGACAGGGGCGGCTACACCTTC,TRBV11-1,TRBJ1-2,TRBD1,few
CASSVAQLAGLSYEQYF,TGTGCCAGCAGCGTAGCACAACTAGCGGGACTCTCCTACGAGCAGTACTTC,TRBV9,TRBJ2-7,TRBD2,once
CSLQGPATDTQYF,TGCAGCCTCCAGGGACCGGCGACAGATACGCAGTATTTT,TRBV29-1,TRBJ2-3,.,.
CASSYGRDLYGYTF,TGTGCCAGCAGTTACGGACGGGATCTGTATGGCTACACCTTC,TRBV28,TRBJ1-2,.,.
CASNRPGAGGYGYTF,TGTGCCAGCAATAGACCAGGTGCAGGAGGGTATGGCTACACCTTC,TRBV28,TRBJ1-2,.,.
CASSLDFGTGYEQYF,TGTGCCAGCAGCTTAGATTTCGGGACAGGCTACGAGCAGTACTTC,TRBV11-2,TRBJ2-7,TRBD1,.
CASVSGEASGRPGELFF,TGTGCCAGCGTTAGCGGAGAGGCTAGCGGGAGGCCCGGGGAGCTGTTTTTT,TRBV28,TRBJ2-2,TRBD2,.
CASSVATQRETGEQFF,TGTGCCAGCAGCGTAGCTACCCAGCGGGAGACGGGCGAGCAGTTCTTC,TRBV9,TRBJ2-1,TRBD2,.
CASRAGQGNSPLHF,TGTGCCAGCAGGGCGGGACAGGGGAATTCACCCCTCCACTTT,TRBV3-1/TRBV3-2,TRBJ1-6,TRBD1,.
CASSLDPEGAGNYGYTF,TGTGCCAGCAGTTTAGACCCGGAGGGGGCGGGGAACTATGGCTACACCTTC,TRBV28,TRBJ1-2,TRBD1,.
CASSLDGQATGYTF,TGTGCCAGCAGCTTAGACGGGCAGGCGACTGGCTACACCTTC,TRBV7-8,TRBJ1-2,.,.